These 19 T cell receptor beta chains were all obtained from the same sample, sequenced in a study of TIL therapy for anti-PD-1-resistant metastatic lung cancer. Described time point: pre-treatment sample, taken before nivolumab and TIL therapy. The libraries were made with immunoSEQ v3. Clones were sequenced by immunoSEQ multiplex PCR, and TCRdb holds only the in-frame ones, with some missing. Here the sample spans approximately 60,000 clones, around four fifths being singletons. The source was blood, collected at baseline. The receptors derive from a person aged 30 to 80 with non-small cell lung cancer.

The chain joins TRBV19 to TRBJ1-1, with 8 bases fitting TRBD1. The CDR3 has 16 residues. Trimming took 4 bases from V and 0 from J; bases not matched to a gene: 7. Looked up from germline, CDR1 is LNHDA and CDR2 is SQIVND (reference sequence). CDR3 sequence reads: CASSRNRGGLNTEAFF. Written as DNA, the CDR3 is TGTGCCAGTAGTAGAAACAGGGGGGGATTGAACACTGAAGCTTTCTTT.

The chain uses TRBV19 and TRBJ1-1, with TRBD1 matching 7 bases. The CDR3 runs 15 residues. Germline-derived CDR1 and CDR2 are LNHDA and SQIVND (reference sequence). V lost 7 bases and J lost 3; bases outside the gene matches: 11. The DNA of the CDR3 is TGTGCCAGTAAGGGCTTAAAGGGGGCGGACACTGAAGCTTTCTTT. Translated, it gives CASKGLKGADTEAFF.

V is TRBV19 and J is TRBJ2-7; no clear D. Deletions cut 2 bases from V and 4 bases from J, with 6 bases between. This CDR3 spans 12 amino acids. Germline V gives CDR1 LNHDA, CDR2 SQIVND (reference sequence). The CDR3 here is CASSINGYEQYF. DNA for the CDR3: TGTGCCAGTAGTATAAATGGGTACGAGCAGTACTTC.

This clone came up once. The chain employs TRBV9 and TRBJ2-2; 10 bases are a match to TRBD2. The CDR3 has 14 residues. Germline CDR1 SGDLS, CDR2 YYNGEE. Unmatched junction bases numbered 0, after V lost 0 bases and J lost 7 bases. As DNA, the CDR3 is TGTGCCAGCAGCGTAGGGACTAGCGGCGGGGAGCTGTTTTTT. Residues: CASSVGTSGGELFF.

This clone has a handful of counts. The V and J genes are TRBV5-4 and TRBJ1-1; D possibly corresponds to TRBD1 (6 bases). V lost 3 bases and J lost 2, with 14 bases in between. The CDR3 extends over 15 amino acids. Germline assignment: CDR1 SGHNT and CDR2 YYREEE (reference sequence). The CDR3 nucleotides read TGTGCCAGCAGCTGGGGACACCTCTTAAACACTGAAGCTTTCTTT. It specifies CASSWGHLLNTEAFF. The full variable domain, its missing parts supplied by reference TRBV5-4 and TRBJ1-1, is ETGVTQSPTHLIKTRGQQVTLRCSSQSGHNTVSWYQQALGQGPQFIFQYYREEENGRGNFPPRFSGLQFPNYSSELNVNALELDDSALYLCASSWGHLLNTEAFFGQGTRLTVV.

J is TRBJ2-5 and V is TRBV19, with D possibly being TRBD1 (5 bases). The CDR3 spans 15 residues. Trimming stripped 5 bases from V and 4 bases from J, with 17 bases between. Germline V gene lookup returns CDR1 LNHDA and CDR2 SQIVND (reference sequence). The CDR3 loop reads CASSPLKGSGETQYF. DNA of the CDR3: TGTGCCAGTAGTCCCTTAAAGGGGTCGGGAGAGACCCAGTACTTC.

This sequence joins TRBV18 and TRBJ1-5; 8 bases line up with TRBD1. The CDR3 is 14 amino acids. Germline V lookup: CDR1 KGHSH, CDR2 LQKENI. The V gene end was trimmed by 6 bases and the J gene end by 0 bases; junction bases not matched to a gene: 1. CDR3 protein: CASSGQDSNQPQHF. As DNA, the CDR3 is TGTGCCAGCTCGGGACAGGATAGCAATCAGCCCCAGCATTTT.

The V and J genes are TRBV30 and TRBJ2-7; 11 bases match TRBD1. This CDR3 comprises 15 residues. V gave up 4 bases and J gave up 2 bases; unmatched junction bases: 7. The germline V gene has CDR1 GTSNPN and CDR2 SVGIG (reference sequence). CDR3 nucleotides: TGTGCCTGGAACCCCAAGGGACAGGGGGCCTACGAGCAGTACTTC. This gives the protein CAWNPKGQGAYEQYF. The full variable domain, its missing parts supplied by reference TRBV30 and TRBJ2-7, is SQTIHQWPATLVQPVGSPLSLECTVEGTSNPNLYWYRQAAGRGLQLLFYSVGIGQISSEVPQNLSASRPQDRQFILSSKKLLLSDSGFYLCAWNPKGQGAYEQYFGPGTRLTVT.

This clone was observed a few times. V and J are TRBV5-6 and TRBJ2-7, with D perhaps matching TRBD2 (6 bases). The CDR3 loop spans 14 amino acids. The V end was cut by 3 bases, the J end by 0 bases, with 10 bases between. Germline V CDR1 and CDR2: SGHDT, YYEEEE. The CDR3: CASSWGLNSYEQYF. CDR3 in DNA: TGTGCCAGCAGCTGGGGACTGAACTCCTACGAGCAGTACTTC.

This clone appeared a few times. The J gene is TRBJ1-6, the V gene TRBV4-3, with no clear D. V was clipped by 0 bases and J by 3 bases, with 12 bases between them. This CDR3 contains 17 residues. Germline V CDR1 and CDR2: LGHNA, YSLEER. In DNA form, the CDR3 reads TGCGCCAGCAGCCAAGAAACAGCGCCGGGCTATAATTCACCCCTCCACTTT. Protein sequence: CASSQETAPGYNSPLHF.

V gene TRBV11-3 combines with J gene TRBJ2-1; 7 nucleotides line up with TRBD2. Germline trimming cut 0 bases from V and 4 bases from J; bases unmatched to any gene: 6. The CDR3 is made up of 16 amino acids. Germline values: CDR1 SGHNT, CDR2 YENEEA. The CDR3 bases are TGTGCCAGCAGCTTAGATTTCGCGGGGGTATACAATGAGCAGTTCTTC. This gives the protein CASSLDFAGVYNEQFF.

V is TRBV5-1 and J is TRBJ1-6; D is perhaps TRBD1 (5 bases). CDR3 length equals 16 residues. The ends were cut back, 0 bases at V and 5 bases at J, with 12 bases in the middle. Per germline, CDR1 SGHRS and CDR2 YFSETQ. This CDR3 reads CASSLVMGRDNSPLHF. The CDR3 DNA sequence: TGCGCCAGCAGCTTGGTAATGGGCAGGGATAATTCACCCCTCCACTTT.

J is TRBJ1-1 and V is TRBV27; D is perhaps TRBD1 (5 bases). V was trimmed by 3 bases and J by 0 bases, leaving 14 bases between them. This CDR3 is 16 amino acids long. In germline, CDR1 is MNHEY, CDR2 SMNVEV (reference sequence). CDR3 loop: CASSLSAGSVNTEAFF. The CDR3, as DNA: TGTGCCAGCAGTTTGTCGGCAGGGTCAGTGAACACTGAAGCTTTCTTT.

This chain joins TRBV28 and TRBJ2-3, with 9 bases aligning to TRBD1. The CDR3 has 15 amino acids. Germline V gene data show CDR1 as MDHEN and CDR2 as SYDVKM. The V and J ends lost 5 bases and 2 bases, in that order; junction bases with no gene match: 5. CDR3 in DNA: TGTGCCAGCAGTATCACAGGGGGCAACACAGATACGCAGTATTTT. Residues: CASSITGGNTDTQYF.

The chain uses TRBV28 and TRBJ2-1; D might be TRBD2 (5 bases). This CDR3 region has 12 residues. The germline V gene has CDR1 MDHEN and CDR2 SYDVKM. Trimming took off 10 bases at V and 2 bases at J, with 9 bases between the two ends. The CDR3 sequence: CATSGTYNEQFF. The CDR3 bases are TGTGCCACCAGCGGAACCTACAATGAGCAGTTCTTC.

This chain connects TRBV28 to TRBJ2-3; 7 bases agree with TRBD2. The junction had 8 bases not matched to a gene; V was cut back by 7 bases and J by 10 bases. The CDR3 runs 12 residues. From germline, CDR1 is MDHEN and CDR2 SYDVKM. CDR3 sequence: CASKGLVQAQYF. CDR3 coding DNA: TGTGCCAGCAAAGGACTAGTTCAGGCGCAGTATTTT.

This clone was seen once. The V gene is TRBV5-1, the J gene TRBJ2-5; no clear D. Germline CDR1 SGHRS, CDR2 YFSETQ. This CDR3 contains 14 residues. V lost 5 bases, J lost 2 bases, and 13 bases lay in between. This CDR3 reads CASRPRLEQETQYF. In DNA, the CDR3 is TGCGCCAGCAGACCTAGACTGGAACAAGAGACCCAGTACTTC.

The chain employs TRBV2 and TRBJ2-7, with 8 nucleotides matching TRBD1. This CDR3 region has 16 residues. The V segment lost 6 bases and the J segment 6 bases; nucleotides outside the gene matches: 16. The V gene's germline CDR1 is SNHLY and CDR2 FYNNEI. CDR3: CASRKGPGQGGREQYF. The CDR3 DNA is TGTGCCAGCAGGAAAGGCCCAGGACAGGGAGGACGCGAGCAGTACTTC.

The chain is built from TRBV9 and TRBJ2-6; 8 bases fit TRBD2. This CDR3 region has 19 residues. Per germline, CDR1 SGDLS and CDR2 YYNGEE. With V trimmed by 4 bases and J by 0 bases, 12 bases remained unmatched. CDR3 residues: CASSPLLAGGTSGANVLTF. CDR3 nucleotide sequence: TGTGCCAGCAGCCCCCTCCTAGCGGGTGGTACCTCTGGGGCCAACGTCCTGACTTTC.